The rows below give T cell receptor beta chains drawn from one sample of a study of T cell responses to AZD1222 COVID-19 vaccine. The assay was immunoSEQ multiplex PCR, and TCRdb's table has in-frame clones only and misses some. The profile shows 150,000 to 200,000 clones, around 90% of them singletons. The sample consisted of peripheral blood, taken 28 days after the second AZD1222 dose. All receptors come from an adult who received the AZD1222 COVID-19 vaccine. The conserved cysteine and the conserved F or W are not part of the CDR3 here.

CDR3 protein | J gene | CDR3 length | V gene
ASSWTTGGLNTIY | TRBJ1-3 | 13 | TRBV5-1
ASSPRGRGGIYEQY | TRBJ2-7 | 14 | TRBV7-9
ASSLDGGTGLSGANVLT | TRBJ2-6 | 17 | TRBV5-8
ASSQVSHEQY | TRBJ2-7 | 10 | TRBV3-1/TRBV3-2
ASSPAGAGTDTQY | TRBJ2-3 | 13 | TRBV4-2
ASRLKRETQY | TRBJ2-5 | 10 | TRBV27
ASSLVPTTLGTTEQY | TRBJ2-7 | 15 | TRBV5-1
ASSRSGTDTGELF | TRBJ2-2 | 13 | TRBV4-2
AFLHGTSGRMIQETQY | TRBJ2-5 | 16 | TRBV30
ASGLAGDNEQF | TRBJ2-1 | 11 | TRBV10-3
ASSWTSGETQY | TRBJ2-5 | 11 | TRBV7-3
ASSVELGSYGYT | TRBJ1-2 | 12 | TRBV9
ASSGTGVGEKLF | TRBJ1-4 | 12 | TRBV9
ASSLVLAGYEQY | TRBJ2-7 | 12 | TRBV5-1
ASSYSGGALGETQY | TRBJ2-5 | 14 | TRBV6-2/TRBV6-3
ASSPTIVQWYRGLHSNQPQH | TRBJ1-5 | 20 | TRBV7-4
ASSSLLSYEQY | TRBJ2-7 | 11 | TRBV7-9
ASSSQGVDTEAF | TRBJ1-1 | 12 | TRBV7-2
SVGEGVGTQY | TRBJ2-5 | 10 | TRBV29-1
ASSPRQGMGGYT | TRBJ1-2 | 12 | TRBV19
AWGRGQLVSEQY | TRBJ2-7 | 12 | TRBV30
ASSLGLQGYNEKLF | TRBJ1-4 | 14 | TRBV5-1
ASSALTDTQY | TRBJ2-3 | 10 | TRBV3-1/TRBV3-2
SAEGPGRGGELF | TRBJ2-2 | 12 | TRBV29-1
TSSQDGTSGQETQY | TRBJ2-5 | 14 | TRBV1
ASSENRNTEAF | TRBJ1-1 | 11 | TRBV6-1
ASSLGQVGIYGYT | TRBJ1-2 | 13 | TRBV28
ASSSLTDTEAF | TRBJ1-1 | 11 | TRBV7-9
ASSQDGFRLASTDTQY | TRBJ2-3 | 16 | TRBV4-1
ASSSRDFQETQY | TRBJ2-5 | 12 | TRBV6-2/TRBV6-3
ASSQDHFGQTNTEAF | TRBJ1-1 | 15 | TRBV4-1
APDREGSPRPSSRRVLNTEAF | TRBJ1-1 | 21 | TRBV19